This is a list of T cell receptor beta chains from one sample in a study of blood T cells in healthy people across ages. TCRdb analysed the 5' RACE reads with MiXCR anew, one entry per CDR3 protein. In the table there are roughly 1 million distinct CDR3 sequences, approximately 25% of which are singletons. The sample was also linked to a second study, of T cells of mothers and their children.

The sequenced material came from blood. Receptors were obtained from a girl aged 2-10 years in good health. Each CDR3 is given with its conserved first and last residue. Fields, in order: J gene, D gene, clone size, V gene, CDR3 DNA, CDR3 protein. A D gene is named only where the DNA matches it firmly. Size is omitted from some rows. Given values are once, few, many or a class for expanded clones.

J: TRBJ2-5
D: TRBD2
size: -
V: TRBV20-1
DNA: TGCAGTGCTCCTGGGGAGGGGCAGGAGACCCAGTACTTC
CDR3: CSAPGEGQETQYF

J: TRBJ2-5
D: -
size: few
V: TRBV24-1
DNA: TGTGCCACCAGTGATCCAAGTAGGGCGGTCTTTTACCAAGAGACCCAGTACTTC
CDR3: CATSDPSRAVFYQETQYF

J: TRBJ1-5
D: -
size: few
V: TRBV4-1
DNA: TGCGCCAGCAGCCAGGGAGATAATAATCAGCCCCAGCATTTT
CDR3: CASSQGDNNQPQHF

J: TRBJ2-1
D: -
size: -
V: TRBV28
DNA: TGTGCCAGCAGGGAGGCTTACAATGAGCAGTTCTTC
CDR3: CASREAYNEQFF

J: TRBJ2-7
D: -
size: few
V: TRBV7-6
DNA: TGTGCCAGCAGCTTAGCGTCCCTAGCGTATTCCGAGCAGTACTTC
CDR3: CASSLASLAYSEQYF

J: TRBJ2-7
D: -
size: -
V: TRBV7-2
DNA: TGTGCCAGCAGCCCCGTCGTGAACGCCGGCCACGAGCAGTACTTC
CDR3: CASSPVVNAGHEQYF

J: TRBJ2-1
D: -
size: -
V: TRBV7-2
DNA: TGTGCCTGCAGCTCCCCAACGGCGGGGACCGGGAACTCCTACAATGAGCAGTTCTTC
CDR3: CACSSPTAGTGNSYNEQFF

J: TRBJ1-1
D: -
size: -
V: TRBV29-1
DNA: TGCAGCGTCAACAGAAACTTTGAAGCTTTCTTT
CDR3: CSVNRNFEAFF

J: TRBJ1-2
D: -
size: few
V: TRBV20-1
DNA: TGCAGTGTCCTCCCTGACACGACTAACTATGGCTACACCTTC
CDR3: CSVLPDTTNYGYTF

J: TRBJ1-1
D: -
size: -
V: TRBV5-6
DNA: TGTGCCAGCAGCTTAGTAGGAGGGGGGACGGGCACTCGAAACACTGAAGCTTTCTTT
CDR3: CASSLVGGGTGTRNTEAFF

J: TRBJ2-3
D: TRBD2
size: -
V: TRBV20-1
DNA: TGCAGTGCTTCCGGGACTAGCGGGAGTAAAGGCACAGATACGCAGTATTTT
CDR3: CSASGTSGSKGTDTQYF

J: TRBJ1-2
D: TRBD1
size: few
V: TRBV20-1
DNA: TGCAGTGTTAGATCAACAGGGGCTAATTATGGCTACACCTTC
CDR3: CSVRSTGANYGYTF

J: TRBJ1-5
D: -
size: few
V: TRBV12-3/TRBV12-4
DNA: TGTGCCAGCAGTTCTTCCAAAAATAGTCAGCCCCAGCATTTT
CDR3: CASSSSKNSQPQHF

J: TRBJ2-7
D: TRBD2
size: -
V: TRBV4-1
DNA: TGCGCCAGCAGCCAAGAGGGGACTAGTACCTTTTCCTACGAGCAGTACTTC
CDR3: CASSQEGTSTFSYEQYF

J: TRBJ2-3
D: -
size: -
V: TRBV7-2
DNA: TGTGCCAGCAGCTTAGGGTTCGGCCCGGTCACAGATACGCAGTATTTT
CDR3: CASSLGFGPVTDTQYF

J: TRBJ2-1
D: -
size: -
V: TRBV20-1
DNA: TGCAGTGCTAGAGATGTAGCGATCGGGCTCAATGAGCAGTTCTTC
CDR3: CSARDVAIGLNEQFF

J: TRBJ1-2
D: -
size: -
V: TRBV5-1
DNA: TGCGCCAGCAGCTGGGCGGACAGATCATATGGCTACACCTTC
CDR3: CASSWADRSYGYTF

J: TRBJ2-5
D: -
size: few
V: TRBV15
DNA: TGTGCCACCAGCAGAGACCACCAAGAGACCCAGTACTTC
CDR3: CATSRDHQETQYF

J: TRBJ2-5
D: TRBD1
size: -
V: TRBV19
DNA: TGTGCCAGTAGTATGCCTTTGGGACAGGGGATACAAGAGACCCAGTACTTC
CDR3: CASSMPLGQGIQETQYF

J: TRBJ2-1
D: -
size: many
V: TRBV5-6
DNA: TGTGCCAGCAGCTTGGGGGGGCATGAGCAGTTCTTC
CDR3: CASSLGGHEQFF

J: TRBJ2-1
D: -
size: -
V: TRBV28
DNA: TGTGCCAGCAGCTCCCCCTCCGCTAGCGACTACAATGAGCAGTTCTTC
CDR3: CASSSPSASDYNEQFF

J: TRBJ2-1
D: TRBD1
size: -
V: TRBV12-3/TRBV12-4
DNA: TGTGCCAGCAGTTTCGGACAGGGCCAATCTAATGAGCAGTCCTTC
CDR3: CASSFGQGQSNEQSF

J: TRBJ2-7
D: -
size: -
V: TRBV6-6
DNA: TGTGCCAGCAGGCGGGCTCAAGTCCTTTACGAGCAGTACTTC
CDR3: CASRRAQVLYEQYF

J: TRBJ2-5
D: -
size: many
V: TRBV9
DNA: TGTGCCAGCAGCGTAGGAGAGTCGGGGTACCAAGAGACCCAGTACTTC
CDR3: CASSVGESGYQETQYF

J: TRBJ2-1
D: -
size: -
V: TRBV7-9
DNA: TGTGCCAGCAGCTTCTCCGTAGCGGTCTCCTACAATGAGCAGTTCTTC
CDR3: CASSFSVAVSYNEQFF

J: TRBJ2-7
D: -
size: -
V: TRBV5-1
DNA: TGCGCCAGCAAGGGATCGTACAGCTTCGACGAGCAGTACTTC
CDR3: CASKGSYSFDEQYF

J: TRBJ2-2
D: -
size: few
V: TRBV7-9
DNA: TGTGCCAGCAGCTTTTATCAGGGGACCGGGGAGCTGTTTTTT
CDR3: CASSFYQGTGELFF

J: TRBJ1-2
D: TRBD1
size: few
V: TRBV12-3/TRBV12-4
DNA: TGTGCCAGCAGTTCGACAGGGTGGTCCTATGGCTACACCTTC
CDR3: CASSSTGWSYGYTF

J: TRBJ2-3
D: -
size: few
V: TRBV7-6
DNA: TGTGCCAGCAGCGGGTTGTCCGGTACAGATACGCAGTATTTT
CDR3: CASSGLSGTDTQYF

J: TRBJ1-1
D: -
size: -
V: TRBV4-3
DNA: TGCGCCAGCAGCCCTGATTTGGGGGAGGTAGCTTTCTTT
CDR3: CASSPDLGEVAFF

J: TRBJ1-1
D: -
size: -
V: TRBV20-1
DNA: TGCAGTGCCCCGATGGGAACTGAAACTTTCTTT
CDR3: CSAPMGTETFF

J: TRBJ1-5
D: -
size: few
V: TRBV5-1
DNA: TGCGCCAGCAGCTTGGATTGGGTTAGGGGTCAGCCCCAGCATTTT
CDR3: CASSLDWVRGQPQHF

J: TRBJ2-1
D: -
size: few
V: TRBV7-2
DNA: TGTGCCAGCAGCTTATTACTCATTGACTATATTTACAATGAGCAGTTCTTC
CDR3: CASSLLLIDYIYNEQFF

J: TRBJ2-1
D: -
size: few
V: TRBV21-1
DNA: TGTGCCAGCAGAAACAGGGTTCCCAATGAGCAGTTCTTC
CDR3: CASRNRVPNEQFF